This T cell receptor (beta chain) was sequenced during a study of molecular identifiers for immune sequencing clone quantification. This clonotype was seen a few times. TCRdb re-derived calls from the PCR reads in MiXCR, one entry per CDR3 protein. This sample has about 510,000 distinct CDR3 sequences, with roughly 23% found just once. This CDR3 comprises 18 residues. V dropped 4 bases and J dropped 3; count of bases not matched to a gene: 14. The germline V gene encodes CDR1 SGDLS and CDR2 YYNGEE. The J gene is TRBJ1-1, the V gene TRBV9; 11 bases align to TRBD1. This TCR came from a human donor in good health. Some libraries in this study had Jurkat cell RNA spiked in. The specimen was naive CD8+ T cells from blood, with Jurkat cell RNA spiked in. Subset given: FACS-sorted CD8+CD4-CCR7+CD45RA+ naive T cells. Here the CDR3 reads CASSKRDRGIQWDTEAFF. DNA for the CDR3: TGTGCCAGCAGCAAACGGGACAGGGGGATTCAATGGGACACTGAAGCTTTCTTT.